This T cell receptor (beta chain) emerged from a study of blood T cell repertoires in COVID-19 (dated by TCRdb to about 2020). For context, the study as a whole: Samples covering the acute and convalescent phases of COVID-19 were provided by collaborators in the United States, Italy and Spain. The prospective study material was composed of cDNA or gDNA derived from T cells, B-cell-depleted T cells, or PBMCs. Subjects who had been exposed to COVID-19, were actively infected with it, or had recovered from it provided the deeply sampled blood TCRbeta repertoires that made up the dataset. The repertoires were released in a freely available public database meant as a resource for research on the immune response to SARS-CoV-2. The samples were drawn from the first 160 participants of the ongoing ImmuneRACE study and from 1,254 subjects provided by 6 global collaborators. Nearly every sample came with metadata listing a de-identified subject ID, COVID-19 status, age in years and sex. HLA class I and class II types, where available, came from metadata supplied by the sample provider rather than from assay-based typing. The study at large found these results: Clinical and demographic metadata were provided uncurated, with the amount varying by source and participant.

Concerning this clone: Its antigen target is currently unknown. Per-base quality was not reported, and no clone a single base away is much larger than it.

TCRbeta CDR3 regions were amplified from genomic DNA using the immunoSEQ Assay, a bias-controlled multiplex PCR. The source study handled its data this way. The number of nucleated cells in each sample was estimated from the amplification of reference gene primers within the assay. To quantify the absolute abundance of each unique TCRbeta CDR3 rearrangement, sequence reads were collapsed and filtered. For each sample, productive Simpson clonality was calculated by taking the square root of Simpson's diversity index across productive rearrangements. TCRdb provides this immuneACCESS table in a form limited to in-frame rearrangements. Some clones are lacking; in checked studies, under half of them reflect an unresolved V gene, and why the rest are absent is not known. From that table come the V and J calls and clone size; the DNA was used to work out D and trimming. This sample holds about 220,000 clones; around 89% were observed only once. The top ten constitute roughly 2.6% of the sample.

In the prospective study, participants were about 18 to 100 years old, resided in 20 to 30 geographic areas of the United States, and were enrolled through a virtual design. In the prospective study, participants were assigned to cohorts based on the clinical history participants reported in a screening survey and a study questionnaire. For ImmuneRACE Cohort 3, a participant was defined as recovered based on two consecutive negative NP/OP PCR tests, clearance by a healthcare professional, or resolution of symptoms. In the prospective study, whole blood, serum and a nasopharyngeal or oropharyngeal swab were collected from each participant by mobile phlebotomists. Prospective study participants could optionally give additional blood draws and questionnaires over an approximately 2-month period. Prospective study blood samples were shipped either frozen or at room temperature before DNA extraction.

The specimen was PBMCs or T cells enriched from blood (not recorded which). The TCR comes from a woman aged 25-40 years who had recovered from COVID-19.

The CDR3: CATSRETPGRTYEQYF. The sequenced DNA: TGTGCCACCAGCAGAGAAACCCCAGGCCGGACCTACGAGCAGTACTTC. The rearrangement combines TRBV15 with TRBJ2-7; no D segment can be confidently identified. V and J are truncated by 0 bases and 2 bases respectively, leaving an intervening sequence of 14 bases. The CDR3 contains 16 residues, cysteine and phenylalanine counted. Left in the record is the CDR3 DNA by itself, 48 bases read in frame from the first base. Based on the germline V gene (reference sequence), the CDR1 and CDR2 sequences are LNHNV and YYDKDF.